The rows below give T cell receptor beta chains drawn from one sample of a study of Ad26.COV2.S vaccination and SARS-CoV-2 variants. TCRdb's table, derived via immunoSEQ multiplex PCR, lists solely in-frame clones and lacks some. The sample consists of over 400,000 clones, approximately 90% of them appearing once. The sample here was peripheral blood, taken in a trial of Ad26.COV2.S vaccine versus placebo. The receptor source for this set is a person aged 18 to 65 who received the Ad26.COV2.S COVID-19 vaccine or a placebo. CDR3s leave out the opening cysteine and the closing phenylalanine or tryptophan. The order of the fields is J gene, CDR3 length, V gene, CDR3 protein.

j_call: TRBJ2-3
cdr3_length: 10
v_call: TRBV9
cdr3_aa: ASSVDTDTQY

j_call: TRBJ1-1
cdr3_length: 13
v_call: TRBV6-5
cdr3_aa: AARRNRGLNTEAF

j_call: TRBJ2-2
cdr3_length: 14
v_call: TRBV2
cdr3_aa: ASKFLSGGGTGELF

j_call: TRBJ1-1
cdr3_length: 12
v_call: TRBV19
cdr3_aa: ASSIGGLNTEAF

j_call: TRBJ2-2
cdr3_length: 11
v_call: TRBV27
cdr3_aa: ASSLGTLRELF

j_call: TRBJ2-1
cdr3_length: 12
v_call: TRBV7-9
cdr3_aa: ASLRDRVYNEQF

j_call: TRBJ1-1
cdr3_length: 12
v_call: TRBV10-2
cdr3_aa: ASSDFGVNTEAF

j_call: TRBJ2-5
cdr3_length: 15
v_call: TRBV3-1/TRBV3-2
cdr3_aa: ASSQGTSGTSGETQY

j_call: TRBJ2-7
cdr3_length: 13
v_call: TRBV7-2
cdr3_aa: ASSLMGGTSYEQY

j_call: TRBJ2-2
cdr3_length: 14
v_call: TRBV4-3
cdr3_aa: ASSQDWDRGPGELF

j_call: TRBJ1-2
cdr3_length: 10
v_call: TRBV28
cdr3_aa: ASSTRDYGYT

j_call: TRBJ2-1
cdr3_length: 11
v_call: TRBV19
cdr3_aa: ASSMAQYNEQF

j_call: TRBJ1-2
cdr3_length: 15
v_call: TRBV19
cdr3_aa: ASSINFRDRGRRGYT